This T cell receptor (beta chain) was obtained from a study of blood T cell repertoires in COVID-19 (dated by TCRdb to 2019 to 2021). Study-level background: Samples covering the acute and convalescent phases of COVID-19 were provided by collaborators in the United States, Italy and Spain. The repertoires were released in a freely available public database meant as a resource for research on the immune response to SARS-CoV-2. The sample metadata nearly always contained a de-identified subject ID, COVID-19 status, age in years and sex. The dataset comprised deeply sampled blood TCRbeta repertoires from subjects exposed to, actively infected with, or recovered from COVID-19. Where available, HLA class I and class II types were taken from metadata supplied by the sample provider and were not determined by assay-based typing. The samples were drawn from two sources: the first 160 participants of the ongoing ImmuneRACE study, and 1,200 or so subjects contributed by 6 global collaborators. The prospective study material was composed of cDNA or gDNA derived from T cells, B-cell-depleted T cells, or PBMCs. What the work shows at the level of the full study, not this receptor alone: The amount of clinical and demographic metadata varied by source and participant and was provided uncurated.

TCRbeta CDR3 regions were amplified from genomic DNA using the immunoSEQ Assay, a bias-controlled multiplex PCR. The authors' analysis ran thus. The number of nucleated cells in each sample was estimated by amplification of reference gene primers within the assay. To quantify the absolute abundance of each unique TCRbeta CDR3 rearrangement, sequence reads were collapsed and filtered. For each sample, productive Simpson clonality was calculated as the square root of Simpson's diversity index across productive rearrangements. TCRdb obtained this table from immuneACCESS and retained in-frame rearrangements with V and J assigned. These tables miss some clones; where compared with another copy, unresolved V genes account for less than half of the shortfall, and the remainder is unexplained. The DNA gave D and trimming, while V, J and clone size come from that table. Here the sample has approximately 450,000 clones; 80% to 90% occur a single time. In total, the top ten clones hold around 4.5% of the sample.

CDR1 is given as ENHRY and CDR2 as SYGVKD, both from the germline V gene. V loses 2 bases of germline sequence and J loses 4 bases, and the interval between the two ends is 9 bases. The CDR3 starts with the cysteine, ends with the phenylalanine, and has 13 residues. The kept DNA is CDR3 alone, 39 bases in frame from the first base. In the case of this clone: The antigen it recognizes is unknown. The record has no base qualities; no much larger clone is one base away.

Each collaborating institution followed its own protocols to collect whole blood in K2EDTA tubes. Collaborator samples were shipped for TCRbeta analysis as frozen whole blood, isolated PBMCs, or DNA extracted from either sample type. This receptor was identified in a woman aged 30 to 39 with acute or convalescent COVID-19. The sequence links TRBV10-3 to TRBJ2-7; a tentative D call is TRBD2 (5 bases match). The material sequenced was peripheral blood. The CDR3 sequence is CAISEHPGYEQYF. The sequenced DNA: TGTGCCATCAGTGAGCACCCGGGGTACGAGCAGTACTTC.